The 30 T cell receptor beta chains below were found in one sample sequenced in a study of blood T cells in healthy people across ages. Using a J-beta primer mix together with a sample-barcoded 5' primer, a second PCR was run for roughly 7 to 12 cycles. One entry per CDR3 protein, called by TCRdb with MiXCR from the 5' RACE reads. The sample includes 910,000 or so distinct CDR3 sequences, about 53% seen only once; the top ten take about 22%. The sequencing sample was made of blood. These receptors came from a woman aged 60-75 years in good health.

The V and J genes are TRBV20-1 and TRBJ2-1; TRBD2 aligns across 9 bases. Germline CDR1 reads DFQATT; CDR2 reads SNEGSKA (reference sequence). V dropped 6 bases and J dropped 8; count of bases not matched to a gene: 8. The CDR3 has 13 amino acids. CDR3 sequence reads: CSAGPSGIYEQFF. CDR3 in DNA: TGCAGTGCGGGCCCTAGCGGGATCTATGAGCAGTTCTTC.

CDR3 DNA sequence: TGTGCCAGCAGCTTGGCGCGGGGAGCGGGAGACGAGACCCAGTACTTC. Translated, it gives CASSLARGAGDETQYF. The chain combines TRBV7-9 with TRBJ2-5; 8 nucleotides match TRBD2. This CDR3 region has 16 residues. The junction had 11 bases not matched to a gene; V was cut back by 3 bases and J by 5 bases. From germline, CDR1 is SEHNR and CDR2 FQNEAQ (reference sequence).

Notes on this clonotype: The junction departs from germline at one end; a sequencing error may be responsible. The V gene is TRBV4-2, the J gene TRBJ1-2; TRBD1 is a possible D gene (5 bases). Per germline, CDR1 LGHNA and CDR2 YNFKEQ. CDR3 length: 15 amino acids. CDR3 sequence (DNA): TGTGCCAGCAACCAAGCCCTCCTAGGGGCCTATGGCTACACCTTC. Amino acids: CASNQALLGAYGYTF.

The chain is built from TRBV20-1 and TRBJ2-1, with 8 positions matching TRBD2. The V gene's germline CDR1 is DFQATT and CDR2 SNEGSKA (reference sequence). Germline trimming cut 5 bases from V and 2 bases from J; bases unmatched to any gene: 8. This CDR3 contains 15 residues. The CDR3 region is CSAVSGRTTYNEQFF. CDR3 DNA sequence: TGCAGTGCTGTCAGCGGGAGAACTACCTACAATGAGCAGTTCTTC.

DNA of the CDR3: TGTGCCAGCAGCTTAGGGCTGACAAGTGAGCAGTTCTTC. Translation gives CASSLGLTSEQFF. The rearrangement joins TRBV7-9 to TRBJ2-1; D is uncertain. Germline lookup yields CDR1 SEHNR and CDR2 FQNEAQ (reference sequence). The CDR3 covers 13 residues. The V end lost 1 base, the J end lost 9 bases, and 10 bases lay between the germline ends.

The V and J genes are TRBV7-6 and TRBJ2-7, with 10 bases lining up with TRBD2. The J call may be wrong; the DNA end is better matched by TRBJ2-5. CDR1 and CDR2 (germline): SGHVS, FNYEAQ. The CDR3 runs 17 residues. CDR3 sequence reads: CASSLVRTSGFQETQYF. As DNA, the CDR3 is TGTGCCAGCAGCTTAGTCAGGACTAGCGGATTTCAAGAGACCCAGTACTTC.

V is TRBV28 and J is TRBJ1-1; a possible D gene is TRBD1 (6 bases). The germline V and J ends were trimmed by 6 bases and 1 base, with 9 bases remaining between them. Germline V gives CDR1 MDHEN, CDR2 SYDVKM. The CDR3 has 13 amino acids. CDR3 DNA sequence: TGTGCCAGCAGAGGGGGGTGGAACACTGAAGCTTTCTTT. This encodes CASRGGWNTEAFF. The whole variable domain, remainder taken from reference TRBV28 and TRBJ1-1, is DVKVTQSSRYLVKRTGEKVFLECVQDMDHENMFWYRQDPGLGLRLIYFSYDVKMKEKGDIPEGYSVSREKKERFSLILESASTNQTSMYLCASRGGWNTEAFFGQGTRLTVV.

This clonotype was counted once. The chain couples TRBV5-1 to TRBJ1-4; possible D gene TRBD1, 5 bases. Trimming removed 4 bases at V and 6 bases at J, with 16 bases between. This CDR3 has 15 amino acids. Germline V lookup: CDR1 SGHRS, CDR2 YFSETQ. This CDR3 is CASSNRQTGDEKLFF. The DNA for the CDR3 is TGCGCCAGCAGCAACCGACAAACGGGGGATGAAAAACTGTTTTTT.

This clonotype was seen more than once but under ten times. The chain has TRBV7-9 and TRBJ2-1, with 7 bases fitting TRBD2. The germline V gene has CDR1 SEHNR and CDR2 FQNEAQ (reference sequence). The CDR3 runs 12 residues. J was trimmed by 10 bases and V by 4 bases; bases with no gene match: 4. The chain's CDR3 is CASSSTSAEQFF. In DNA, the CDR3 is TGTGCCAGCAGCTCCACTAGCGCCGAGCAGTTCTTC. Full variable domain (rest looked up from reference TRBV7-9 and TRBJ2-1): DTGVSQNPRHKITKRGQNVTFRCDPISEHNRLYWYRQTLGQGPEFLTYFQNEAQLEKSRLLSDRFSAERPKGSFSTLEIQRTEQGDSAMYLCASSSTSAEQFFGPGTRLTVL.

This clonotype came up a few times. The CDR3 loop is CASSLDYLGNEQFF. For the CDR3, the DNA is TGCGCCAGCAGCTTAGACTACTTAGGTAATGAGCAGTTCTTC. V is TRBV5-1 and J is TRBJ2-1, with D possibly being TRBD2 (5 bases). CDR1 is SGHRS, CDR2 YFSETQ, per germline. V was clipped by 2 bases and J by 7 bases, with 13 bases between them. The CDR3 is 14 amino acids.

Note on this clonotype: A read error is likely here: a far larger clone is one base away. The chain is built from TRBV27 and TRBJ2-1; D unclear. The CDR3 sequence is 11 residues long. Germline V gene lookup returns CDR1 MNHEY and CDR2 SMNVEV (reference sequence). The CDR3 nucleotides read TGTGCCAGCAGTTCTTACAATGAGCGGTTCTTC. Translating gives CASSSYNERFF.

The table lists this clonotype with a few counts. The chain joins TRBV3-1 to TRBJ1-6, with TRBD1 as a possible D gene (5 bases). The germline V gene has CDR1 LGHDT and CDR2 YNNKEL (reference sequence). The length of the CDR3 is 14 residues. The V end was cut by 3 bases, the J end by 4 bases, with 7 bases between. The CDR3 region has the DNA TGTGCCAGCAGCCATAGGGGTTATAATTCACCCCTCCACTTT. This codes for CASSHRGYNSPLHF.

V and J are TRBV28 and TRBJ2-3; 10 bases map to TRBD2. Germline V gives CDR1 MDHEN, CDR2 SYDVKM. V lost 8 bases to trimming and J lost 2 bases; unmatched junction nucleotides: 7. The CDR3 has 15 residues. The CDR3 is CASASGGRLTDTQYF. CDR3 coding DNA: TGTGCCAGCGCTAGCGGGGGAAGGCTCACAGATACGCAGTATTTT. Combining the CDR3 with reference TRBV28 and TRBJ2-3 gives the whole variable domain DVKVTQSSRYLVKRTGEKVFLECVQDMDHENMFWYRQDPGLGLRLIYFSYDVKMKEKGDIPEGYSVSREKKERFSLILESASTNQTSMYLCASASGGRLTDTQYFGPGTRLTVL.

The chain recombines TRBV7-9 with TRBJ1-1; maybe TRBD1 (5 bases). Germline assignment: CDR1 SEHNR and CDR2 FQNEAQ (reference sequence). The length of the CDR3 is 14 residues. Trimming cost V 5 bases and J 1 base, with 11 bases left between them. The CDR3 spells CASSDTGRNTEAFF. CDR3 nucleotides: TGTGCCAGCAGCGACACAGGTAGGAACACTGAAGCTTTCTTT.

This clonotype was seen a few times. DNA for the CDR3: TGTGCCAGCACGGATTCGGGAGGGGACTACGAGCAGTACTTC. Its protein product is CASTDSGGDYEQYF. The chain combines TRBV25-1 with TRBJ2-7; 8 bases match TRBD2. This CDR3 has 14 residues. J gave up 3 bases and V 7 bases, and 8 bases lay outside the gene matches. Germline V lookup: CDR1 MGHDK, CDR2 SYGVNS.

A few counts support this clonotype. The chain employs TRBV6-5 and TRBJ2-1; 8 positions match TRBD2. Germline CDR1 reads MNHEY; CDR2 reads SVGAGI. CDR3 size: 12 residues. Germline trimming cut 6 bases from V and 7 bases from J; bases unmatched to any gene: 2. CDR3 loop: CASSRGGNEQFF. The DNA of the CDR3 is TGTGCCAGCAGCCGCGGGGGGAATGAGCAGTTCTTC.

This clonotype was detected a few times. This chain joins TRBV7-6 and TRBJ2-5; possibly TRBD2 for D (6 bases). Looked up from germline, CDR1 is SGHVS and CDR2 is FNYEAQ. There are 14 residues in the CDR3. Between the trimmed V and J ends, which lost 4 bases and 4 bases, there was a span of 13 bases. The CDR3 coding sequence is TGTGCCAGCAGCTGGACCGTGCGGGGAGAGACCCAGTACTTC. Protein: CASSWTVRGETQYF.

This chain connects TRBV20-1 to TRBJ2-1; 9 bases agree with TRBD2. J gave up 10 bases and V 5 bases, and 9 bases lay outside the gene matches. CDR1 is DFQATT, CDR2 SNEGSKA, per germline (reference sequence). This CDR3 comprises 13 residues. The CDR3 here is CSAAAGGTPEQFF. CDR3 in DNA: TGCAGTGCTGCAGCGGGAGGAACCCCCGAGCAGTTCTTC.

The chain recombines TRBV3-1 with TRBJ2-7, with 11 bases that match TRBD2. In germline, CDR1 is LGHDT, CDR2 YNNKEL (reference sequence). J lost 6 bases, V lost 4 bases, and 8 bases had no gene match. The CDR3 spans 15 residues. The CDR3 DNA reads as TGTGCCAGCAGCCCCCAGACTAGCGGGACATCCGAGCAGTACTTC. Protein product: CASSPQTSGTSEQYF.

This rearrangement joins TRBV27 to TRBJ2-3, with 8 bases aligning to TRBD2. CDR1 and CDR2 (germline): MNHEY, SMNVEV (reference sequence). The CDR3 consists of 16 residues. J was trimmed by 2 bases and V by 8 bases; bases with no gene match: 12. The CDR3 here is CASGPRAGGVTDTQYF. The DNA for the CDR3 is TGTGCCAGCGGCCCCCGCGCGGGAGGTGTCACAGATACGCAGTATTTT.

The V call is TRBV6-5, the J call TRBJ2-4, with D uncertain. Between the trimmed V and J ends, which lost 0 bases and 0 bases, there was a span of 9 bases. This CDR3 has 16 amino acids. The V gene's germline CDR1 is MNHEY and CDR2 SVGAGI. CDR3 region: CASSYSAVQAKNIQYF. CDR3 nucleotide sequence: TGTGCCAGCAGTTACTCGGCAGTCCAAGCCAAAAACATTCAGTACTTC.

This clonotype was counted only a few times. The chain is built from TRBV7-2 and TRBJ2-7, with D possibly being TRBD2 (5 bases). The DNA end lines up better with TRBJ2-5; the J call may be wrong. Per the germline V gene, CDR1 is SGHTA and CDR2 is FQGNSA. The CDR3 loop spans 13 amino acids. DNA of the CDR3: TGTGCCAGCAGGTTCGGGGAGCGGGAGACCCAGTACTTC. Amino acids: CASRFGERETQYF.

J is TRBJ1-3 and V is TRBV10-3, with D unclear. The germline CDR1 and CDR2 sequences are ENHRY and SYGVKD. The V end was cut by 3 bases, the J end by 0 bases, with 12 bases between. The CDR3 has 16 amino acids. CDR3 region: CAISDPPGGSGNTIYF. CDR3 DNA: TGTGCCATCAGTGATCCCCCGGGAGGCTCTGGAAACACCATATATTTT.

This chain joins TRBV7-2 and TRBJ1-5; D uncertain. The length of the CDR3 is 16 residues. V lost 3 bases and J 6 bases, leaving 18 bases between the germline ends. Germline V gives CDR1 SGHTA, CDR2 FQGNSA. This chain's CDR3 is CASSFSARGRGQPQHF. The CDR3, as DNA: TGTGCCAGCAGCTTTAGCGCCCGCGGGCGAGGTCAGCCCCAGCATTTT.

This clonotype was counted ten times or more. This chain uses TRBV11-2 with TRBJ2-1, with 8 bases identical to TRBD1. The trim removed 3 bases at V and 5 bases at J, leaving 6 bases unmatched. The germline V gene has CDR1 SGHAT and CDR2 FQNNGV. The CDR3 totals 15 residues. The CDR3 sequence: CASSFRGLGNNEQFF. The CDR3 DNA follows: TGTGCCAGCAGCTTCAGGGGGCTCGGGAACAATGAGCAGTTCTTC.

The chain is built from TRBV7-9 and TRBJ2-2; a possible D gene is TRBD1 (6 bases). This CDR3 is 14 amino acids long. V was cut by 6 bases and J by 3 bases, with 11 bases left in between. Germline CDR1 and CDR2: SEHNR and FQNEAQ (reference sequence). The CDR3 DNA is TGTGCCAGCAGAACCGCAGGGGACACCGGGGAGCTGTTTTTT. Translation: CASRTAGDTGELFF.

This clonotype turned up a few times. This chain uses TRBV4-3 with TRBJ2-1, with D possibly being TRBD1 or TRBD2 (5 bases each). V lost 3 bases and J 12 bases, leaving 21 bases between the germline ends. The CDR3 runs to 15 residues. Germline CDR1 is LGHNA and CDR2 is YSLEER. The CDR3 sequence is CASSQGVVKSKGQFF. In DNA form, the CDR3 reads TGCGCCAGCAGCCAGGGGGTGGTAAAGTCGAAAGGGCAGTTCTTC.

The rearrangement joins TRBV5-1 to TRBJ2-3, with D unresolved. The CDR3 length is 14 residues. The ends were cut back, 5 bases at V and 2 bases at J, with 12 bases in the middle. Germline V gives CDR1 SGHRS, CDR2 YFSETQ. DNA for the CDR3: TGCGCCAGCAGACATCGACAACTCACAGATACGCAGTATTTT. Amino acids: CASRHRQLTDTQYF.

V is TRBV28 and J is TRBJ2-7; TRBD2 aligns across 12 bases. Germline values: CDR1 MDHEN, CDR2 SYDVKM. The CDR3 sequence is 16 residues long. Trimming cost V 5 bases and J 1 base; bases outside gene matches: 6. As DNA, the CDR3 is TGTGCCAGCAGTCCGACTAGCGGGAGTATGTCCTACGAGCAGTACTTC. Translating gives CASSPTSGSMSYEQYF.

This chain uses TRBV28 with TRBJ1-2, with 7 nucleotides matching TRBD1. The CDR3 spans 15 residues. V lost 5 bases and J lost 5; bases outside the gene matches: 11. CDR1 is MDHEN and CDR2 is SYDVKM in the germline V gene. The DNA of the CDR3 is TGTGCCAGCAGTGTACAGGGGATGTTATGGTATGGCTACACCTTC. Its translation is CASSVQGMLWYGYTF.